What follows is one TCR beta chain and its context. CDR1 and CDR2 from the germline V gene are ENHRY and SYGVKD. This CDR3 contains 15 residues. The V and J ends lost 0 bases and 7 bases respectively, with 12 bases between them. The sample originates from a study of shared clonotypes between healthy human individuals. Sequenced by immunoSEQ multiplex PCR; TCRdb stores in-frame clones only, minus some. Of approximately 500,000 clones in the sample, roughly 80% are singletons; the top ten hold roughly 13%. Input material: PBMCs. The rearrangement links TRBV10-3 to TRBJ2-2, with D hard to call. This receptor was obtained from a woman aged 40 to 49 in good health. Some clones in this sample may be carry-over from other donors' samples. DNA for the CDR3: TGTGCCATCAGTGAGTCGACATCGCCACACGGGGAGCTGTTTTTT. Amino acids: CAISESTSPHGELFF.